The following is a T cell receptor (beta chain) sequence with its context. Its antigen is unidentified. This sample stems from a study of cytomegalovirus exposure and HLA in healthy donors. In the study overall: The early release's HLA-typed donors yielded some 85 million unique TCRs. Findings and caveats of the study: Fewer N-insertions (relative to the approximately 670-donor mean) were reportedly seen in an Asian-associated ancestry cluster in a later analysis.

The J segment lost 3 bases and the V segment lost 8 bases, leaving 9 bases of the junction unmatched. The germline gives CDR1 MNHEY, CDR2 SVGAGI. The CDR3 contains 15 residues. In nominal health when sampled, donors likely had unrecorded immune exposures nonetheless. This PCR relied on a set of 60 Vbeta primers and 13 Jbeta primers. The method was immunoSEQ multiplex PCR; TCRdb's version includes in-frame clones alone and lacks a portion of them. This repertoire shows about 130,000 clones, about 69% found once; its top ten account for around 2.9%. Sequenced: PBMCs. The receptor comes from a man aged 25 to 40 in good health and CMV-seronegative. The chain employs TRBV6-5 and TRBJ2-7, with 11 bases identical to TRBD2. CDR3 sequence (DNA): TGTGCCAGCTCTATAGCGGGAGGGAATCTCTACGAGCAGTACTTC. Encoded protein: CASSIAGGNLYEQYF.